This paragraph reports one T cell receptor (beta chain). This clonotype was observed at least ten times. Its antigen is unknown. No per-base quality is available; no much larger clone lies one base away. The data were obtained in a study of CD8+CD57+ T cells in acquired aplastic anemia (dated by TCRdb to about 2018). In the study overall: DNA extracted from sorted CD4+ and CD8+ cells had a mean of about 3 ug, with a range of roughly 0.18 to 27.4 ug. CD8+CD57+ expansion was defined as a frequency above the mean frequency observed in healthy subjects. Study-wide conclusions, independent of this receptor: Some 31 CD8+ CDR3 sequences were shared between patients and controls but appeared highly expressed in patients and within their immunodominant clones. CD8+ Simpson's diversity did not differ significantly between patients and healthy controls (P=0.060).

For CDR1 and CDR2, the germline V gene (reference sequence) lists DFQATT and SNEGSKA. V is cut back by 6 bases and J by 7 bases, with 16 bases in the junction unmatched. CDR3 length: 16 amino acids, cysteine to phenylalanine. The sequence is cut down to CDR3 DNA, 48 bases in frame from base 1. Genomic DNA was used as template for profiling of TCR beta VDJ combinations and CDR3 sequences. An Illumina HiSeq 2000 was the platform used for TCR repertoire sequencing. Regarding the original processing steps: TRBV/TRBJ rearrangement plots, CDR3 size and DJ length profiles, and Simpson's diversity index were used to evaluate the repertoires. The most abundant DNA sequence in the deep sequencing data was taken as the immunodominant clone. CDR3 amino acid sequences were checked for sharing across subjects and were also compared against the VDJdb database and published repertoires. TCRdb reprocessed the public reads (quality trimming at Q25 with fastp, clone calling with MiXCR) and kept in-frame beta chains. Identical CDR3 proteins give one entry, which carries the most common genes and DNA. TCRdb's processing, not the authors' own work, is the source of the V and J calls. The sample table holds about 200,000 distinct CDR3 sequences, of which 40% to 60% were seen once. Clones ranked in the top ten supply nearly 20% of the sample.

Patients chosen for sequencing had shown expansion of CD8+CD57+ cells by flow cytometry. All patients had severe acquired aplastic anemia diagnosed by International Study of Aplastic Anemia and Agranulocytosis and Camitta criteria. No patient had received any therapy when blood was sampled. In the study, sorted CD4+ and CD8+ blood T cells from patients with severe aplastic anemia and from healthy subjects underwent deep sequencing of TCR repertoires. Patients were enrolled in the USA under clinicaltrials.gov protocols 00001620, 01623167, 00001397, 00071045, 00081523 and 00961064. Ficoll-Paque density gradient centrifugation was used to isolate peripheral blood mononuclear cells. Before DNA was extracted, CD4+ and CD8+ T cells were sorted using either FACS or magnetic beads.

This TCR was sampled from a human donor with aplastic anemia. The sequence joins TRBV20-1 to TRBJ1-5, and TRBD1 matches 9 of the central bases. The sample taken for sequencing was sorted CD4+, CD8+, or CD8+CD57+ T cells (not recorded which) from PBMCs. DNA sequence: TGCAGTGCAACCGACAGGGGGTTGGGGGGGGGGCAGCCCCAGCATTTT. This sequence encodes CSATDRGLGGGQPQHF.